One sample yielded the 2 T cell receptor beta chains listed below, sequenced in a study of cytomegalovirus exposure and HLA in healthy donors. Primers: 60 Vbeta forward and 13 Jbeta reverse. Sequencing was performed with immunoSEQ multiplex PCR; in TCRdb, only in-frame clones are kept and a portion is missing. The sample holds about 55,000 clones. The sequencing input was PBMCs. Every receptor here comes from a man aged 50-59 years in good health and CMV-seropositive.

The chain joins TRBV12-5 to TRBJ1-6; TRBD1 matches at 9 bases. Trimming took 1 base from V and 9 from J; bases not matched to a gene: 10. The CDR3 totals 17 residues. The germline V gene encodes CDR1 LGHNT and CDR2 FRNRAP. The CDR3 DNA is TGTGCTAGTGGTTTGGGTTCCGGGGGGACAGGGAGTTCACCCCTCCACTTT. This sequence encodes CASGLGSGGTGSSPLHF. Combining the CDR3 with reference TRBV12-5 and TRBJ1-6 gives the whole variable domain DARVTQTPRHKVTEMGQEVTMRCQPILGHNTVFWYRQTMMQGLELLAYFRNRAPLDDSGMPKDRFSAEMPDATLATLKIQPSEPRDSAVYFCASGLGSGGTGSSPLHFGNGTRLTVT.

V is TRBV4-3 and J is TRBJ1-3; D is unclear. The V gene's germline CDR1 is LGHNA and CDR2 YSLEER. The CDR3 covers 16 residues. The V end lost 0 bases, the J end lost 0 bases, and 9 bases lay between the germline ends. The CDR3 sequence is CASSQDAGASGNTIYF. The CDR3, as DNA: TGCGCCAGCAGCCAAGATGCGGGAGCCTCTGGAAACACCATATATTTT.